One T cell receptor (beta chain) is described in this entry. The data belong to a study of CD8+CD57+ T cells in acquired aplastic anemia. Overall study: Across the sorted CD4+ and CD8+ cells, DNA amounts averaged about 3.2 ug.

Genomic DNA, serving as template, underwent TCR beta VDJ and CDR3 profiling. TCRdb analysed the reads with MiXCR anew, one entry per CDR3 protein. The top ten clones hold 0.75% to 0.95% of a sample with hundreds of thousands of distinct CDR3 sequences, around 30% of them seen once. All patients picked for sequencing had shown, by flow cytometry, an expansion of CD8+CD57+ cells. As a group, the patients uniformly had severe acquired aplastic anemia. The clonotype comes from a human donor with aplastic anemia. The sample consisted of sorted CD4+, CD8+, or CD8+CD57+ T cells (not recorded which) from PBMCs.

CDR3 amino acids: CASSPGAGGYTF. CDR3 DNA: TGTGCCAGCAGCCCAGGGGCAGGCGGCTACACCTTC. The chain joins TRBV7-9 to TRBJ1-2, with TRBD1 as a possible D gene (6 bases). V lost 5 bases and J lost 8, with 12 bases in between. The germline gives CDR1 SEHNR, CDR2 FQNEAQ (reference sequence). The CDR3 runs 12 residues. The full variable domain, in which reference TRBV7-9 and TRBJ1-2 provide the parts outside the CDR3, is DTGVSQNPRHKITKRGQNVTFRCDPISEHNRLYWYRQTLGQGPEFLTYFQNEAQLEKSRLLSDRFSAERPKGSFSTLEIQRTEQGDSAMYLCASSPGAGGYTFGSGTRLTVV.